The sequence of this T cell receptor beta chain was determined in a study of blood T cell repertoires in COVID-19. On the study more broadly: Acute and convalescent COVID-19 samples came from the United States, Italy and Spain. T cells, B-cell-depleted T cells, or PBMCs supplied cDNA or gDNA.

Recruited during active infection, patients (from Seattle) were subsequently followed longitudinally. Germline loops: CDR1 SGDLS, CDR2 YYNGEE. This CDR3 comprises 15 residues. The ends lost 0 bases at V and 3 bases at J; junction bases unmatched: 4. In the authors' workflow: Quantification of nucleated cells was approximated via reference gene primer amplification. Repertoires were generated with immunoSEQ multiplex PCR, while TCRdb's copy carries only in-frame clones and drops some. The DNA was the basis for D and trimming; V, J and clone size are from that table. The table lists some 70,000 clones, 80% to 90% of them singletons.

The sequence was collected from a woman aged 60-70 years with COVID-19, enrolled during active disease. Input material: peripheral blood. The chain carries TRBV9 and TRBJ2-7, with TRBD2 matching over 9 bases. This CDR3 reads CASSVGAGGLYEQYF. The DNA for the CDR3 is TGTGCCAGCAGCGTAGGAGCGGGAGGCCTCTACGAGCAGTACTTC.